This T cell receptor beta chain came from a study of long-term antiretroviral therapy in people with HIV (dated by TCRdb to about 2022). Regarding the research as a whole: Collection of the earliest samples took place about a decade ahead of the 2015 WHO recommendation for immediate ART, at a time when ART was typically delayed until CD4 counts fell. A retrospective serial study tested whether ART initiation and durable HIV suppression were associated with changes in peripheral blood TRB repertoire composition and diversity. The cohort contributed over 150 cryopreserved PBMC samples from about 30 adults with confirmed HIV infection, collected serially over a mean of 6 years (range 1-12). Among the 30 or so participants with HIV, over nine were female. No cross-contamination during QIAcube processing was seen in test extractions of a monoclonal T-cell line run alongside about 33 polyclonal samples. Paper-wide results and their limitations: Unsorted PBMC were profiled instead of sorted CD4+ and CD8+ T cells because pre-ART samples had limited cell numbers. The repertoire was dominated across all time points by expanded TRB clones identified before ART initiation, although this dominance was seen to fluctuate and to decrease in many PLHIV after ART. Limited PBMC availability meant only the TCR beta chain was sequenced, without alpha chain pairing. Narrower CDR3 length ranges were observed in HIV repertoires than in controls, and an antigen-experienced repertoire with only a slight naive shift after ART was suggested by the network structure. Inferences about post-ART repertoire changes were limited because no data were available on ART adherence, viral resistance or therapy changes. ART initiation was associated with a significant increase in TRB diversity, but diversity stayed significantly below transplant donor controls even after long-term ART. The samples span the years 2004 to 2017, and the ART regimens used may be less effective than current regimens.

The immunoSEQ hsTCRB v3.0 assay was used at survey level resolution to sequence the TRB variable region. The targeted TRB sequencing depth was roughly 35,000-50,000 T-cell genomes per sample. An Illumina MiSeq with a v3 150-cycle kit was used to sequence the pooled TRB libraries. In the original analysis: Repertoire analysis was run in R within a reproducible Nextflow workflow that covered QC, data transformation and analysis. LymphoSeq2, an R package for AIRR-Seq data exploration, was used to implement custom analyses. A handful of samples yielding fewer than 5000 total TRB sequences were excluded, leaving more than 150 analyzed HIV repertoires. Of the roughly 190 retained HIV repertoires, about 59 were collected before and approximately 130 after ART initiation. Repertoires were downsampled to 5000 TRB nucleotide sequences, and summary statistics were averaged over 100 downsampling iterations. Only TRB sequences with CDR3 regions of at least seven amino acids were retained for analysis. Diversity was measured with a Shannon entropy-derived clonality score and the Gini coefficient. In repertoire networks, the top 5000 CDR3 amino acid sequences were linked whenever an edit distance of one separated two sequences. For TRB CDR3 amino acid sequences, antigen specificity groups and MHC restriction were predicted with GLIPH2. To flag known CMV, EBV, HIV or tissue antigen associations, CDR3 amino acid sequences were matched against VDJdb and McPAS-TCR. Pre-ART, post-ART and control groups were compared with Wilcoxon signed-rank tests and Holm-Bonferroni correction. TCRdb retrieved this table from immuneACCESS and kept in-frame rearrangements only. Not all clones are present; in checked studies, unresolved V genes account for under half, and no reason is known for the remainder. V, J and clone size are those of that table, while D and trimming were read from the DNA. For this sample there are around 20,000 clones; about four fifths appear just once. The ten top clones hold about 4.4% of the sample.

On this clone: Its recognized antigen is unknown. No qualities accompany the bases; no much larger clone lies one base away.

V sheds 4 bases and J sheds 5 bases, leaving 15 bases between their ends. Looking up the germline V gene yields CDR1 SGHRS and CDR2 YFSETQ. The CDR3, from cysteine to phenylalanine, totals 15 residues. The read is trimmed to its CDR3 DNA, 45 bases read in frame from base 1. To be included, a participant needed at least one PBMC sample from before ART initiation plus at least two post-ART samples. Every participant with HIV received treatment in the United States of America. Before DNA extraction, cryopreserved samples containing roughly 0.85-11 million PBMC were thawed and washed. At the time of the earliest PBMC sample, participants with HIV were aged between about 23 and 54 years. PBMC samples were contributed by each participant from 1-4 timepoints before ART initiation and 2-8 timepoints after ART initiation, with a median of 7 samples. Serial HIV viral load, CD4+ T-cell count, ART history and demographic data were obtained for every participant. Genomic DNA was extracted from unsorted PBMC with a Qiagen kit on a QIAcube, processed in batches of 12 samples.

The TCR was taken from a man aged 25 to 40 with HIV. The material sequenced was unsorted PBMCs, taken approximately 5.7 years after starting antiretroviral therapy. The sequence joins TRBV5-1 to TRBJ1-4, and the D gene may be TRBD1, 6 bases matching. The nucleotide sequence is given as TGCGCCAGCAGCCCCGGTCAGGGGAAGAATGAAAAACTGTTTTTT. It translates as CASSPGQGKNEKLFF.